This TCR beta chain comes out of a study of T cells after yellow fever vaccination (dated by TCRdb to the late 2010s). About the study as a whole: The SMART-Seq v4 Ultra Low Input RNA kit was used to prepare libraries from fractions with low cell numbers. To follow T-cell clones before and after both primary and booster YFV17D yellow fever vaccination, bulk TCR alpha and beta repertoires underwent longitudinal sequencing. Two healthy male donors made up the cohort, one aged 18 to 29 years and the other aged 30 to 40 years. Bulk PBMC replicates and cell subsets were isolated from blood drawn at multiple timepoints before and after both primary and secondary immunization. General study outcomes and caveats: After the booster, most of the clones that had expanded following primary vaccination were detected again (just under 97% of CD4 and around 87% of CD8), which suggests that memory was broadly maintained. Because abundant contaminating clonotypes from the bulk population could be contained in FACS-sorted repertoires, computational filtering was required. A small fraction of clonotypes appeared in both the CD4 and CD8 compartments, likely as a result of convergent recombination. Because only a couple of donors were included in the study, the extent to which the findings can be generalized is limited. The secondary T-cell response was found to be weaker but faster than the primary response, with a peak reached on day 5 rather than on day 15.

A note on this clonotype: The antigen it recognizes is unknown. No base quality information exists; no much larger clone differs at one position.

The treatment or condition label here, explained by the study, means: live attenuated yellow fever vaccine strain. PBMCs were isolated from peripheral blood using a standard Ficoll-Paque protocol. Dynabeads CD4 and CD8 positive selection kits were used to isolate CD4 and CD8 T-cell fractions. TriZol was used to extract RNA from bulk PBMCs, CD4 and CD8 fractions, and dextramer-positive and dextramer-negative fractions. Trimming takes 6 bases from V and 8 bases from J, and the germline ends sit 14 bases apart. The CDR3 measures 12 amino acids from cysteine to phenylalanine. Kept here is only the CDR3 DNA, which spans 36 bases and is read in frame from base 1. Reads for this sample came from an Illumina NovaSeq 6000. Synthesis of TCR cDNA relied on 5'RACE template switching, a step that introduced a universal primer site along with unique molecular identifiers. Priming of cDNA synthesis was performed from both the TCR alpha and TCR beta constant segments. Libraries were amplified in two PCR steps, with sample barcodes and sequencing adapters added in the second step. Sequencing of libraries was done on Illumina HiSeq 2500 (2x100 bp) or NovaSeq (2x150 bp). Turning to the authors' computational methods: Demultiplexing of reads and collapsing into UMI consensus sequences were performed with MIGEC, and V(D)J alignment was carried out with MiXCR. Using edgeR on replicate PBMC samples, clonotypes were called vaccine-responding if FDR was below 0.01 and the log2 fold change was above 5 up to day 15. Bulk clonotypes were assigned CD4 or CD8 identity according to which sequenced CD4 or CD8 repertoire held them at higher abundance. TCRdb redid the processing of the public reads, applying fastp at Q25 and MiXCR, and retained in-frame beta chains. CDR3 protein duplicates are merged, each entry listing the most common genes and DNA. Clone size and V and J calls follow TCRdb, not the original study. Across this sample there are roughly 320,000 distinct CDR3 sequences, with about 10% seen only once. About 3.3% of the sample belongs to the ten largest clones.

The receptor's source is a man aged 18-30 years who received the YFV17D yellow fever vaccine. The chain joins TRBV12-3 or TRBV12-4 to TRBJ2-7; matching of 6 bases hints at TRBD1 as the D gene. This sample comprised CD4+ T cells sorted from PBMCs, obtained 45 days after the yellow fever booster vaccination. The bases read TGTGCCAGCAGCTCCGGACAGACGAAGCAGTACTTC. It codes for CASSSGQTKQYF.